This TCR beta chain was identified in a study of blood T cell repertoires in COVID-19. Turning to the study itself: In each case, the material was cDNA or gDNA derived from T cells, B-cell-depleted T cells, or PBMCs.

In the original analysis: Amplification of reference gene primers provided the estimated nucleated cell counts. Data came from immunoSEQ multiplex PCR; TCRdb stores just in-frame clones and leaves some out. V and J calls and clone size are as listed in that table; D and trimming were resolved from the DNA. In the table there are around 160,000 clones, roughly 79% of which are singletons. Germline V gene lookup returns CDR1 LNHDA and CDR2 SQIVND (reference sequence). This CDR3 has 15 residues. V was clipped by 5 bases and J by 8 bases, with 18 bases between them. The source material was peripheral blood. The sequence derives from a human donor with acute or convalescent COVID-19. The donor label of this sample is uncertain. The chain carries TRBV19 and TRBJ1-4, with D hard to call. The CDR3 sequence is CASSFGGLKGEKLFF. The CDR3 DNA follows: TGTGCCAGTAGTTTTGGAGGCTTAAAAGGGGAAAAACTGTTTTTT. The entire variable domain, with the rest obtained from reference TRBV19 and TRBJ1-4, is as follows: DGGITQSPKYLFRKEGQNVTLSCEQNLNHDAMYWYRQDPGQGLRLIYYSQIVNDFQKGDIAEGYSVSREKKESFPLTVTSAQKNPTAFYLCASSFGGLKGEKLFFGSGTQLSVL.